The rows below give T cell receptor beta chains drawn from one sample of a study of tumor-infiltrating lymphocytes in primary liver carcinoma. From the multiplex PCR reads, TCRdb called clonotypes with MiXCR, one entry per CDR3 protein. The table includes 310,000 or so distinct CDR3 sequences, less than 75% detected once. The sequencing sample was made of peripheral blood. Receptors originate from a man aged 35-49 years with primary liver carcinoma and hepatitis B virus infection. CDR3s include the opening cysteine and the closing phenylalanine or tryptophan. The D gene is left open where the match is weak. Clone size is given for some rows only: seen once, a few or many times, or a class if the clone is expanded.

j_call v_call d_call clone_size cdr3_aa cdr3_nt
TRBJ2-6 TRBV12-3/TRBV12-4 NA once CVSTPSRSGANVLTF TGTGTCAGCACCCCCTCCCGTTCTGGGGCCAACGTCCTGACTTTC
TRBJ2-3 TRBV11-2 NA NA CASSLGCVWTGSPDTDTQYF TGTGCCAGCAGCTTAGGTTGTGTGTGGACCGGGTCTCCAGACACCGATACGCAGTATTTT
TRBJ2-2 TRBV28 NA few CASAVLNTGELFF TGTGCCTCGGCCGTGCTGAACACCGGGGAGCTGTTTTTT
TRBJ1-2 TRBV14 TRBD1 NA CASSQHMTGGKYGYTF TGTGCCAGCAGCCAACACATGACAGGGGGCAAGTATGGCTACACCTTC
TRBJ2-5 TRBV12-3/TRBV12-4 NA many CASSSSETQYF TGTGCCAGCAGCTCATCGGAGACCCAGTACTTC
TRBJ2-5 TRBV6-6 NA few CASSYVGHAQETQYF TGTGCCAGCAGTTACGTGGGACACGCCCAAGAGACCCAGTACTTC
TRBJ1-1 TRBV5-6 TRBD1 few CASSFLDRGMNTEAFF TGTGCCAGCAGCTTTTTAGACAGGGGAATGAACACTGAAGCTTTCTTT
TRBJ2-1 TRBV11-2 NA once CTSNLGATHNEQFF TGTACAAGCAACTTAGGGGCCACACACAATGAGCAGTTCTTC
TRBJ2-1 TRBV20-1 NA NA CSVPAELGRQFF TGCAGTGTTCCAGCGGAGTTAGGTCGGCAGTTCTTC
TRBJ2-1 TRBV11-2 TRBD1 NA CTSSLGTGDYNEQFF TGTACCAGCAGCTTAGGGACAGGGGATTATAATGAGCAGTTCTTC
TRBJ2-5 TRBV5-4 TRBD1 few CASSLFQDRGRETQYF TGTGCCAGCAGCTTGTTTCAGGACAGGGGGAGAGAGACCCAGTACTTC
TRBJ2-7 TRBV28 NA NA CASSLKAYEQYF TGTGCCAGCAGTTTAAAAGCCTACGAGCAGTACTTC
TRBJ2-7 TRBV6-5 TRBD2 NA CVSSRSLAGVPTSSYEQYF TGTGTCAGCAGCCGGTCACTAGCGGGAGTCCCAACGAGCTCCTATGAGCAGTACTTC
TRBJ2-6 TRBV4-1 NA NA CASSPAGQQLDGVLNF TGCGCCAGCAGCCCCGCAGGACAACAACTCGATGGCGTCCTGAATTTC
TRBJ1-2 TRBV11-2 NA many CASSLDFGQLINYGYTF TGTGCCAGCAGCTTAGATTTTGGGCAGCTCATTAACTATGGCTACACCTTC
TRBJ2-2 TRBV4-3 NA few CASSHLKTGELFF TGCGCCAGCAGCCACCTGAAGACCGGGGAGCTGTTTTTT